The following is a T cell receptor beta chain sequence with its context. Its antigen is not identified. The data were obtained in a study of cytomegalovirus exposure and HLA in healthy donors. V dropped 3 bases and J dropped 5; count of bases not matched to a gene: 12. CDR1 SGHTA and CDR2 FQGNSA come from the germline V gene. The CDR3 extends over 17 amino acids. TCRdb's copy holds only in-frame clones and misses some; the assay was immunoSEQ multiplex PCR. The table has about 150,000 clones, 86% seen once. Findings and caveats of the study: Confirmation in vitro established that a few CMV-associated chains were specific for CMV antigens. The study listed roughly 160 cytomegalovirus-associated TCR beta chains.

The donors were in the approximately 120-subject validation cohort; that cohort was separate from the approximately 670-subject first cohort. This receptor was obtained from a man younger than 35 in good health and CMV-seropositive. The chain employs TRBV7-2 and TRBJ1-4; 7 bases map to TRBD1. Sequenced material: PBMCs. This CDR3 is CASSLAGDSLGNEKLFF. The DNA for the CDR3 is TGTGCCAGCAGCTTGGCTGGGGACAGTCTGGGGAATGAAAAACTGTTTTTT.